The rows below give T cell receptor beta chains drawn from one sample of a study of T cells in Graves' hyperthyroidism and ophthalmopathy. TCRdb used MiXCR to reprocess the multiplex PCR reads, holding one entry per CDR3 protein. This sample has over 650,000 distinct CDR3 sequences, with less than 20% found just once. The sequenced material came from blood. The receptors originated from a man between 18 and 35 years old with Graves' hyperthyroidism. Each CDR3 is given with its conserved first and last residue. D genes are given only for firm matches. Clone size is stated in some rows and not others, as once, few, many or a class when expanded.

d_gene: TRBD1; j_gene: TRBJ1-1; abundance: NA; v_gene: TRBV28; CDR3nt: TGTGCCAGCAGTGGGCCCGAGGGACAGGTGAACACTGAAGCTTTCTTT; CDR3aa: CASSGPEGQVNTEAFF
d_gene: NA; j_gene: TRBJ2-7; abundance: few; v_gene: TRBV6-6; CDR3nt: TGTGCCAGCAGTTACTCTCAGGGGCCTCTCTACGAGCAGTACTTC; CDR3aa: CASSYSQGPLYEQYF
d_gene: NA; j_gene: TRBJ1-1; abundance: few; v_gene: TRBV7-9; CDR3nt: TGTGCCAGCAGCCGCTTCAGGGGCCGTAATTTGAACACTGAAGCTTTCTTT; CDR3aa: CASSRFRGRNLNTEAFF
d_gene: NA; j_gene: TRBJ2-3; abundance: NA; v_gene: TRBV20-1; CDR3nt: TGCAGTGCCCCAGGACTACGCACAGATACGCAGTATTTT; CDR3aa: CSAPGLRTDTQYF
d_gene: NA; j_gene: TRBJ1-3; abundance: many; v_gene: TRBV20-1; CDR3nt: TGCAGTGCTAGAGATCCAGCCTCTGGAAACACCATATATTTT; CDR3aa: CSARDPASGNTIYF
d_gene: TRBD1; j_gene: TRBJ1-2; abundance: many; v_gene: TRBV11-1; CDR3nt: TGTGCCAGCAGCTCGACAGGGTCTCCCGGAGGCACCTTC; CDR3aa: CASSSTGSPGGTF
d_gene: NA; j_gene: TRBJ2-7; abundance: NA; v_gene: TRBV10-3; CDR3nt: TGTGCCATCAGTGAGGGGGGTGGGGGCGAGCAGTACTTC; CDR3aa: CAISEGGGGEQYF
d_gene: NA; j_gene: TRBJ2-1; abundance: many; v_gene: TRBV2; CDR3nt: TGTGCCAGCAGTGAAGAGGTAAGGAGTGAGCAGTTCTTC; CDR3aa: CASSEEVRSEQFF
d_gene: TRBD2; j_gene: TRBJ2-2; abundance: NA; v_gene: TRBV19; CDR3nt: TGTGCCAGTAGTATGTCGCCGGGACTAGCGGAGACGAACACCGGGGAGCTGTTTTTT; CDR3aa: CASSMSPGLAETNTGELFF
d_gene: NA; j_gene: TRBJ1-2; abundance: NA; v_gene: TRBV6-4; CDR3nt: TGTGCCAGCACCATAACCGGACAGAACTATGGCTACACCTTC; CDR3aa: CASTITGQNYGYTF
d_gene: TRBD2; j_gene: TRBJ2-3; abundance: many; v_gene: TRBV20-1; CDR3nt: TGCAGTGCCAGGACTAGCGGGAGCACAGATACGCAGTATTTT; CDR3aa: CSARTSGSTDTQYF
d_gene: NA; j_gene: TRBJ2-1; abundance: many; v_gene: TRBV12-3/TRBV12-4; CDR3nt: TGTGCCAGCAGAAGAAGTGACGGGATAATAGAGTTCTTC; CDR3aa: CASRRSDGIIEFF
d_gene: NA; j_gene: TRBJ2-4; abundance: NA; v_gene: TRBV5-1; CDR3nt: TGCGCCAGCAGCGAGGACAGAGTAGCCAAAAACATTCAGTACTTC; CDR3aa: CASSEDRVAKNIQYF
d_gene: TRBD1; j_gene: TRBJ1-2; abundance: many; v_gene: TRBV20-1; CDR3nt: TGCAGTGCGATGGACAGGCTAGACTATGGCTACACCTTC; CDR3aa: CSAMDRLDYGYTF
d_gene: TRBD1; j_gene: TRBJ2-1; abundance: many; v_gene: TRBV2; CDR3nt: TGTGCCAGCAGTGAGTGGAAGGGGGCGTACAATGAGCAGTTCTTC; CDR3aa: CASSEWKGAYNEQFF
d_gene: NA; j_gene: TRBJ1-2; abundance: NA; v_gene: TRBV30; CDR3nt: TGTGCCTGGAGTGGACAGACCGATTCGGGCTACACCTTC; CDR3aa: CAWSGQTDSGYTF
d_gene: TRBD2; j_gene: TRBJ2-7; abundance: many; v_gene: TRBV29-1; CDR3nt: TGCAGCGTTGAAAGCGGCGGGGGCTCCTACGAGCAGTACTTC; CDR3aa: CSVESGGGSYEQYF
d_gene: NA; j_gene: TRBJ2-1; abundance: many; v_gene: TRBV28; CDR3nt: TGTGCCACCAAGGACAGTCGTTCAAACGGGCAGTTCTTC; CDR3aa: CATKDSRSNGQFF
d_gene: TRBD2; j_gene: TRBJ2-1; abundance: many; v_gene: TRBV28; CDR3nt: TGTGCCAGCAGTTCAAGGGCTAGCGGGAGGGCAGTCAATGAGCAGTTCTTC; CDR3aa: CASSSRASGRAVNEQFF
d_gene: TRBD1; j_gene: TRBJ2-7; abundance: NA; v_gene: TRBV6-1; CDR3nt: TGTGCCAGCACCCAGCAGGGGGATCTAGTTGCGCAGTACTTC; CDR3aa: CASTQQGDLVAQYF
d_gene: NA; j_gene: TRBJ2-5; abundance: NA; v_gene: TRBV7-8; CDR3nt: TGTGCCAGCAGCTTTTGGGGGCGGGAGACCCAGTACTTC; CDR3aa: CASSFWGRETQYF
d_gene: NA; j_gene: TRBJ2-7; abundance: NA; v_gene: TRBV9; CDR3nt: TGTGCCAGCAGCCGGGGGCGGGAAGGGTACGATCAGTACTTC; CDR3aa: CASSRGREGYDQYF
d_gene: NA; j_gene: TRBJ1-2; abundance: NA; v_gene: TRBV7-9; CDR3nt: TGTGCCAGCAGCTTATCTGAAGCATACTATGGCTACACCTTC; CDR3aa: CASSLSEAYYGYTF
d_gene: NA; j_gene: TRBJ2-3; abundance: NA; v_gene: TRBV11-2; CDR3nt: TGTGCCAGCAGGCCCAACCAAGGGGACACAGATACGCAGTATTTT; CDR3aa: CASRPNQGDTDTQYF
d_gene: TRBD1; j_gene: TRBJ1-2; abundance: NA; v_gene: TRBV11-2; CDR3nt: TGTGCCAGCAGTCCCAGGAGGGACAGACCTAACTATGGCTACACCTTC; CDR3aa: CASSPRRDRPNYGYTF
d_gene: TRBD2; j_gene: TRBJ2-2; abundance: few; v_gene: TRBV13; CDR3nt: TGTGCCAGCAGCCCCTACGGACTAGCGGGAACCGGGGAGCTGTTTTTT; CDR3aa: CASSPYGLAGTGELFF
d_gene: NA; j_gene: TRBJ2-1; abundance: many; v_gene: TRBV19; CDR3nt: TGTGCCAGTAGTCGTTCCAGCGCGGGCGAGCAGTTCTTC; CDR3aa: CASSRSSAGEQFF
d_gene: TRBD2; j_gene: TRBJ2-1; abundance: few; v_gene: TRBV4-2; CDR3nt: TGTGCCAGCAGCCCGACTAGCGGGAGGGCATCTGAGCAGTTCTTC; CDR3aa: CASSPTSGRASEQFF
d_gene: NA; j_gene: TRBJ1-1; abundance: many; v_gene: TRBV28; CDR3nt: TGTGCCAGCAGTACGCCCGGTGGGGGGCCGAACACTGAAGCTTTCTTT; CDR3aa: CASSTPGGGPNTEAFF
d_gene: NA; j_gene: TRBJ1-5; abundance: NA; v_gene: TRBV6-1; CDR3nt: TGTGCCAGCAGTGATGGGAGGATTAGGTTAAGGGGCAATCAGCCCCAGCATTTT; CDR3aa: CASSDGRIRLRGNQPQHF
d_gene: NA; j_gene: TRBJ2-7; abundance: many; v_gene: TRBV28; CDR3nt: TGTGCCAGCAGTCGTTTTCACCAGGGGTCCTACGAGCAGTACTTC; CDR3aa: CASSRFHQGSYEQYF
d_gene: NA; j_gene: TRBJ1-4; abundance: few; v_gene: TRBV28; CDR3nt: TGTGCCAGCAGCCCTACCCCGACAGGCCATAATGAAAAACTGTTTTTT; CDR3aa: CASSPTPTGHNEKLFF
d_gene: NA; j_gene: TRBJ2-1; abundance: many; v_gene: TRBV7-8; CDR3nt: TGTGCCAGCAGCAAAGCAAGAGGGGCTGAGCAGTTCTTC; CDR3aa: CASSKARGAEQFF
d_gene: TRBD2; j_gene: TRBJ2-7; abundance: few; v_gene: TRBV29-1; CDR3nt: TGCAGCGTCCGCACCGGGACTAGCGTTGGCGAGCAGTACTTC; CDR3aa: CSVRTGTSVGEQYF
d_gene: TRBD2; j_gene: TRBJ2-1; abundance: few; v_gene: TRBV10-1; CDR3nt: TGCGCCAGCAGTGAGACGAGGGCCGGGACTAGCTCGTCAGAGCAGTTCTTC; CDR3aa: CASSETRAGTSSSEQFF
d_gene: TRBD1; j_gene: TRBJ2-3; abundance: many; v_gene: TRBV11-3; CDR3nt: TGTGCCAGCAGCGGACAGGGGGATACGCAGTATTTT; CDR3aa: CASSGQGDTQYF
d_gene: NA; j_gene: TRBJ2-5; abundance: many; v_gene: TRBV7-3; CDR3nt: TGTGCCAGCAGCTTAACGGGATATGGGACCCAGTACTTC; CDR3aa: CASSLTGYGTQYF
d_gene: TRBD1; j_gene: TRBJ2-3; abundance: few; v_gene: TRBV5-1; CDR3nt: TGCGCCAGCAGCAGGGACAGTAACTCAGATACGCAGTATTTT; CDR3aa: CASSRDSNSDTQYF
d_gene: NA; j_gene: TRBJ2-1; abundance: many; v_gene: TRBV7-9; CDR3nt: TGTGCCAGTATGCGGAACTCCTACAATGAGCAGTTCTTC; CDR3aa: CASMRNSYNEQFF
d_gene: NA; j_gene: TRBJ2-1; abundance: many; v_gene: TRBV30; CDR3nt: TGTGCCTGGAGTGTTGGGGGGAACAATGAGCAGTTCTTC; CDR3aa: CAWSVGGNNEQFF
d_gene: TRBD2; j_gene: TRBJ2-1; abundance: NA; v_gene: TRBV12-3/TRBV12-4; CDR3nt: TGTGCCAGCAGCCAACCGGGACTAGCGAATTATGAGCAGTTCTTC; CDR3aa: CASSQPGLANYEQFF
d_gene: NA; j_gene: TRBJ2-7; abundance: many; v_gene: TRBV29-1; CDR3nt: TGCAGCGTGGCTGGAAGGCCCTCCTACGAGCAGTACTTC; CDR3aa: CSVAGRPSYEQYF
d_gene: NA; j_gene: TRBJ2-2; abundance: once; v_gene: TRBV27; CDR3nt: TGTGCCAGCAGTTTACTCGGGGAATGGACCGGGGAGCTGTTTTTT; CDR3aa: CASSLLGEWTGELFF
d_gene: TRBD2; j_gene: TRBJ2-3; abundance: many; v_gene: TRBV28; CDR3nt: TGTGCCAGCCGGGAGGACACAGATACGCAGTATTTT; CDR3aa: CASREDTDTQYF
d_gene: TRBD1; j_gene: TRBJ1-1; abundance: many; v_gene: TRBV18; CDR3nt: TGTGCCAGCTCAACCGGGACAGGATGGAACACTGAAGCTTTCTTT; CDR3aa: CASSTGTGWNTEAFF
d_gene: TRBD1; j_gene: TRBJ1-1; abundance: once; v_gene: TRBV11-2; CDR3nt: TGTGCCAGCAGCTTAGCACCGACAGGGACTGAAGCTTTCTTT; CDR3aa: CASSLAPTGTEAFF
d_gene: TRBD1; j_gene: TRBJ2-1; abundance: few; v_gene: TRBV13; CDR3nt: TGTGCCAGCAGCTCCCGGACAGGAATCTACAATGAGCAGTTCTTC; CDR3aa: CASSSRTGIYNEQFF
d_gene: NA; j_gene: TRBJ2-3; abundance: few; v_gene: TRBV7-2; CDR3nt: TGTGCCAGCAACCCCGACCCTCCCAGGGGAACAGATACGCAGTATTTT; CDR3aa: CASNPDPPRGTDTQYF
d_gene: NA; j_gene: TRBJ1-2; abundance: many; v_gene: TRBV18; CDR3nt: TGTGCCAGCTCGCTTACCCCCAGTCACTATGGCTACACCTTC; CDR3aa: CASSLTPSHYGYTF
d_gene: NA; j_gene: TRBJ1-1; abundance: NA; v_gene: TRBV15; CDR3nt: TGTGCCACCAGCAGACCGCCGCCGACAGACTACACTGAAGCTTTCTTT; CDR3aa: CATSRPPPTDYTEAFF
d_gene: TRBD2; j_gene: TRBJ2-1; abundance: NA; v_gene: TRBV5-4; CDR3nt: TGTGCCAGCAGCTCCGGGACTAGGCGGGGGAGCCACAATGAGCAGTTCTTC; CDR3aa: CASSSGTRRGSHNEQFF
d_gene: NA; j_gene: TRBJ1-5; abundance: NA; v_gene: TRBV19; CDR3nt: TGTGCCAGTAACTCTCCGGCGGATAGCAATCAGCCCCAGCATTTT; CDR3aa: CASNSPADSNQPQHF
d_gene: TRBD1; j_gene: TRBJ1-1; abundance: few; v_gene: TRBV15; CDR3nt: TGTGCCACCAGCAGAGATCCGGGACAGGGTTCCACTGAAGCTTTCTTT; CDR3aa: CATSRDPGQGSTEAFF
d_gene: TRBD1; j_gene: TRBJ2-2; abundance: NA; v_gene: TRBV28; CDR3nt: TGTGCCAGCAGTTTTTGGGGCACGACAGGGGGGAACACCGGGGAGCTGTTTTTT; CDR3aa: CASSFWGTTGGNTGELFF
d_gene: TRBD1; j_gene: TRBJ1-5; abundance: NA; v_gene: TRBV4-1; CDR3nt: TGCGCCAGCAGCCAAGAGGGGACAGGGGGGAGTCAGCCCCAGCATTTT; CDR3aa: CASSQEGTGGSQPQHF